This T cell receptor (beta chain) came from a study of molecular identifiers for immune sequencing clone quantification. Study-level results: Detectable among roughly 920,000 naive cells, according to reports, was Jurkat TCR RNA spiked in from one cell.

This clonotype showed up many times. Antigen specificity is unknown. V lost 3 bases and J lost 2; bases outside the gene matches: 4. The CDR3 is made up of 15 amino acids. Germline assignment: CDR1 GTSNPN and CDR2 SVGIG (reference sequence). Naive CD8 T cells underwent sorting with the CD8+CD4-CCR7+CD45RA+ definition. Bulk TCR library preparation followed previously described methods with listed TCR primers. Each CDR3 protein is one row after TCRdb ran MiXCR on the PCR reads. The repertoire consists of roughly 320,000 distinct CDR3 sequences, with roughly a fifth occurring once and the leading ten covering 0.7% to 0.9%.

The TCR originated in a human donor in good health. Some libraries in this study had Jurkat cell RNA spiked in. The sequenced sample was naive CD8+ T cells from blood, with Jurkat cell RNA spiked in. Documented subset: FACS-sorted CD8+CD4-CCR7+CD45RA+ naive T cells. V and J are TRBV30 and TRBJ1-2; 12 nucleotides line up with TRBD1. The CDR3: CAWRAGTGGNYGYTF. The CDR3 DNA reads TGTGCCTGGAGGGCCGGGACAGGGGGCAACTATGGCTACACCTTC. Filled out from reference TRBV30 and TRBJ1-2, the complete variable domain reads SQTIHQWPATLVQPVGSPLSLECTVEGTSNPNLYWYRQAAGRGLQLLFYSVGIGQISSEVPQNLSASRPQDRQFILSSKKLLLSDSGFYLCAWRAGTGGNYGYTFGSGTRLTVV.